What follows describes a single T cell receptor (beta chain). Its antigen remains unknown. The trim removed 0 bases at V and 0 bases at J, leaving 5 bases unmatched. The CDR3 loop spans 16 amino acids. Germline V gene lookup returns CDR1 LGHDT and CDR2 YNNKEL (reference sequence). Time point given: newly diagnosed GD, antithyroid drugs for less than 3 months. Following extraction of RNA from PBMCs, that RNA was used to make the TCR library. This entry belongs to a study of regulatory T cells in long-lasting Graves disease. Study context: Under 3 months of antithyroid drugs had been taken by newly diagnosed Graves' patients.

Construction of the TCR beta libraries employed iRepertoire HTBI primers in conjunction with Arm-PCR of CDR3 regions. TCRdb re-derived calls from the multiplex PCR reads in MiXCR, one entry per CDR3 protein. The table has roughly 380,000 distinct CDR3 sequences, 16% seen once. Study-level findings and limits: Accuracy was possibly reduced by small sample size.

The sample also formed part of further work on T cells in Graves' hyperthyroidism and ophthalmopathy. That source adds: Expanded thyroid clonotypes (above 0.001) were mostly also found in blood. Ophthalmopathy stood apart from stable hyperthyroidism in a 13 V-J model.

The clonotype comes from a middle-aged man with Graves disease. V usage is TRBV3-1 and J usage is TRBJ2-7; 7 bases map to TRBD1. The starting material was peripheral blood mononuclear cells (PBMCs), obtained at new diagnosis, from a patient treated with antithyroid drugs. CDR3 amino acids: CASSQEGTVYSYEQYF. CDR3 nucleotides: TGTGCCAGCAGCCAAGAGGGGACAGTCTACTCCTACGAGCAGTACTTC.